This section outlines one T cell receptor (beta chain) sequence together with its context. Original processing methods: Nucleated cell counts were estimated from reference gene primer amplification. Sequencing was performed with immunoSEQ multiplex PCR; in TCRdb, only in-frame clones are kept and a portion is missing. Clonal size and the V and J genes are those of that table, whereas D and trimming came from the DNA. The table has around 130,000 clones, around 80% seen once; the top ten hold under 2.5%. This specimen comes from a study of blood T cell repertoires in COVID-19. About the research overall: The United States, Italy and Spain provided the acute and convalescent COVID-19 samples. Sources were T cells, B-cell-depleted T cells, or PBMCs; the material itself was cDNA or gDNA.

The CDR3 is 13 amino acids. The V end was cut by 9 bases, the J end by 2 bases, with 13 bases between. Looked up from germline, CDR1 is LNHNV and CDR2 is YYDKDF (reference sequence). The sample consisted of peripheral blood. The rearrangement joins TRBV15 to TRBJ1-2, with D maybe TRBD1 (5 bases). The receptor comes from a man between 65 and 85 years old with acute or convalescent COVID-19. The CDR3 DNA follows: TGTGCCACACGGGGGGGAGCCAACTATGGCTACACCTTC. It translates to CATRGGANYGYTF. Full variable domain (missing parts from reference TRBV15 and TRBJ1-2): DAMVIQNPRYQVTQFGKPVTLSCSQTLNHNVMYWYQQKSSQAPKLLFHYYDKDFNNEADTPDNFQSRRPNTSFCFLDIRSPGLGDTAMYLCATRGGANYGYTFGSGTRLTVV.